The 14 T cell receptor beta chains below were found in one sample sequenced in a study of blood T cells in healthy people across ages. A second PCR of 7 to 11 cycles used a sample-barcoded 5' primer and a J-beta primer mix. From the 5' RACE reads, TCRdb called clonotypes with MiXCR, one entry per CDR3 protein. The repertoire holds fewer than 2,000,000 distinct CDR3 sequences, roughly two fifths seen once, with about 23% in the top ten. Sequencing input: blood. The receptor set was obtained from a human donor in good health.

The rearrangement uses TRBV29-1 and TRBJ2-7, with 9 nucleotides matching TRBD2. CDR1 SQVTM and CDR2 ANQGSEA come from the germline V gene. V dropped 5 bases and J dropped 8; count of bases not matched to a gene: 10. This CDR3 region has 13 residues. The chain's CDR3 is CSVTGGGAGKQYF. Here the CDR3 DNA reads TGCAGCGTTACGGGCGGGGGGGCAGGTAAGCAGTACTTC.

CDR3 in amino acids: CASSFQAWGGGTQYF. The CDR3 DNA sequence: TGTGCCAGCAGTTTCCAAGCGTGGGGCGGGGGTACGCAGTATTTT. The J gene is TRBJ2-3, the V gene TRBV12-3 or TRBV12-4, with 7 nucleotides matching TRBD2. CDR3 length: 15 residues. Trimming at V came to 3 bases and at J to 8 bases, leaving 11 bases not matched to a gene.

The sample holds a few counts of this clonotype. The CDR3 sequence: CASSPQLNRATYGYTF. The CDR3 nucleotides are TGTGCCAGCTCACCACAGTTAAACCGGGCCACGTATGGCTACACCTTC. The V and J genes are TRBV18 and TRBJ1-2; no definite D call. The CDR3 consists of 16 residues. The germline V gene encodes CDR1 KGHSH and CDR2 LQKENI. Trimming cost V 1 base and J 5 bases, with 17 bases left between them. Complete variable domain (other parts from reference TRBV18 and TRBJ1-2): NAGVMQNPRHLVRRRGQEARLRCSPMKGHSHVYWYRQLPEEGLKFMVYLQKENIIDESGMPKERFSAEFPKEGPSILRIQQVVRGDSAAYFCASSPQLNRATYGYTFGSGTRLTVV.

This clonotype was seen repeatedly, ten times or more. The chain employs TRBV18 and TRBJ2-5; the D call may be TRBD1 or TRBD2 (5 bases each). The CDR3 has 14 residues. Germline assignment: CDR1 KGHSH and CDR2 LQKENI. V dropped 4 bases and J dropped 2 bases, with 11 bases sitting between them. Written as DNA, the CDR3 is TGTGCCAGCTCACGTGGGACGGCTCAAGAGACCCAGTACTTC. It encodes CASSRGTAQETQYF.

This clonotype was seen repeatedly, ten times or more. The rearrangement uses TRBV20-1 and TRBJ1-6, with 9 bases that match TRBD1. Germline V gene lookup returns CDR1 DFQATT and CDR2 SNEGSKA (reference sequence). The trim removed 0 bases at V and 10 bases at J, leaving 7 bases unmatched. This CDR3 contains 15 residues. CDR3 in DNA: TGCAGTGCTAGAGACTGGGACAGGGTTGGGTCACCCCTCCACTTT. Translation: CSARDWDRVGSPLHF.

This clonotype was seen at least ten times. The chain employs TRBV7-2 and TRBJ2-5; TRBD1 aligns across 7 bases. The J segment lost 1 base and the V segment lost 5 bases, leaving 4 bases of the junction unmatched. Germline CDR1 reads SGHTA; CDR2 reads FQGNSA. This CDR3 is built from 14 residues. The CDR3 reads CASSRDRAQETQYF. The CDR3 nucleotides read TGTGCCAGCAGCAGAGACAGGGCCCAAGAGACCCAGTACTTC.

The chain recombines TRBV6-5 with TRBJ1-1; no definite D call. V was trimmed by 0 bases and J by 6 bases, leaving 11 bases between them. Germline V CDR1 and CDR2: MNHEY, SVGAGI. The CDR3 consists of 14 residues. As DNA, the CDR3 is TGTGCCAGCAGTTACTCGGTTGGTTCGTCTGAAGCTTTCTTT. Encoded protein: CASSYSVGSSEAFF.

V and J are TRBV12-3 or TRBV12-4 and TRBJ1-2, with D maybe TRBD1 (5 bases). The CDR3 has 16 amino acids. Trimming shortened V by 4 bases and J by 4 bases, and 19 bases separated the two germline ends. The CDR3 sequence is CASSWGRARRTYGYTF. As DNA, the CDR3 is TGTGCCAGCAGTTGGGGCCGAGCTAGAAGAACCTATGGCTACACCTTC.

This rearrangement joins TRBV7-2 to TRBJ1-1; 9 nucleotides match TRBD1. The V and J ends lost 5 bases and 3 bases, in that order; junction bases with no gene match: 4. Germline V gene data show CDR1 as SGHTA and CDR2 as FQGNSA. The CDR3 contains 14 residues. CDR3 protein: CASSAYRGHTEAFF. Here the CDR3 DNA reads TGTGCCAGCAGCGCCTACAGGGGGCACACTGAAGCTTTCTTT.

The J gene is TRBJ2-3, the V gene TRBV5-5, with a possible D match to TRBD1 (5 bases). This CDR3 has 15 amino acids. Between the trimmed V and J ends, which lost 2 bases and 6 bases, there was a span of 16 bases. Germline V gene sequence: CDR1 SGHKS, CDR2 YYEKEE (reference sequence). The CDR3 DNA sequence: TGTGCCAGCAGCTTAGTGGGCAGGGCAAGGGATACGCAGTATTTT. Its protein is CASSLVGRARDTQYF.

The V gene is TRBV7-2, the J gene TRBJ2-1, with TRBD2 identical over 11 bases. V trimming: 2 bases; J trimming: 5 bases; junction bases outside the gene matches: 17. The CDR3 loop spans 20 amino acids. CDR1 is SGHTA, CDR2 FQGNSA, per germline. The CDR3 here is CASSLSGGGYPSGGNNEQFF. CDR3 sequence (DNA): TGTGCCAGCAGCTTAAGCGGGGGGGGATACCCTAGCGGGGGGAACAATGAGCAGTTCTTC.

This sequence joins TRBV20-1 and TRBJ2-3, with TRBD1 as a possible D gene (6 bases). V was clipped by 7 bases and J by 2 bases, with 16 bases between them. The germline CDR1 and CDR2 sequences are DFQATT and SNEGSKA (reference sequence). The CDR3 has 14 amino acids. The CDR3 bases are TGCAGTGTTCAGGGGCCGCTAGCCACAGATACGCAGTATTTT. This encodes CSVQGPLATDTQYF.

This clonotype was seen more than once but under ten times. The chain uses TRBV6-2 or TRBV6-3 and TRBJ1-5; no definite D call. Germline V gene lookup returns CDR1 MNHEY and CDR2 SVGEGT. Trimming took 6 bases from V and 2 from J, leaving 8 bases between them. The CDR3 has 13 amino acids. CDR3 bases: TGTGCCAGCAGCAATTATGGCAATCAGCCCCAGCATTTT. This codes for CASSNYGNQPQHF.

This clonotype appeared a few times. Compared with germline, one end of the junction differs, possibly owing to a read error. The V call is TRBV4-1, the J call TRBJ2-7; D might be TRBD1 (6 bases). TRBJ2-5 explains the end of the DNA better; the J call may be wrong. Germline CDR1 is MGHRA and CDR2 is YSYEKL. There are 13 residues in the CDR3. As DNA, the CDR3 is TGCGCCGGCAGCCATCTAGGGGGAGAGACCCAGTACTTC. Protein product: CAGSHLGGETQYF.